These 28 T cell receptor beta chains share one sample of origin, sequenced in a study of T cell repertoires and leukemia-associated antigens (dated by TCRdb to about 2019). Their recognized antigens are unknown. The protocol used for the library was 5' RACE. The instrument given in TCRdb is Illumina MiSeq. TCRdb cleaned the public reads at Q25 with fastp, built clones with MiXCR and kept in-frame beta chains. Entries are consolidated by CDR3 protein sequence, retaining the most common genes and DNA. The sample table contains approximately 10,000 distinct CDR3 sequences; only one count was recorded for less than 55% of them. Around 58% of the sample belongs to the ten largest clones. The source material was CD3+ T cells sorted from blood and cultured. These receptors were obtained from a female donor in good health.

This clonotype was seen a few times. The chain joins TRBV20-1 to TRBJ2-4; no firm D call. Looked up from germline, CDR1 is DFQATT and CDR2 is SNEGSKA (reference sequence). The CDR3 runs to 15 residues. Trimming cost V 2 bases and J 0 bases, with 11 bases left between them. CDR3 nucleotide sequence: TGCAGTGCTAGAAGCCCTGGGGTAGCCAAAAACATTCAGTACTTC. This sequence encodes CSARSPGVAKNIQYF.

Notes on this clonotype: The junction and the germline gene differ at one end; a read error may be behind it. The chain employs TRBV5-1 and TRBJ2-7; possibly TRBD2 for D (6 bases). The CDR3 is made up of 16 amino acids. The germline V gene has CDR1 SGHRS and CDR2 YFSETQ. CDR3 region: CTSSLEATGVVYEQYF. CDR3 sequence (DNA): TGCACCAGCAGCTTGGAAGCTACGGGGGTTGTTTACGAGCAGTACTTC.

This clonotype qualifies as medium-sized. This chain links TRBV15 with TRBJ1-1; unclear D gene. The V gene lost 0 bases and the J gene lost 0 bases, with 5 bases spanning the gap. The CDR3 extends over 14 amino acids. Germline lookup yields CDR1 LNHNV and CDR2 YYDKDF (reference sequence). CDR3 residues: CATSRDRLNTEAFF. In DNA form, the CDR3 reads TGTGCCACCAGCAGAGATCGCCTGAACACTGAAGCTTTCTTT. The complete variable domain, with remaining parts taken from reference TRBV15 and TRBJ1-1, reads DAMVIQNPRYQVTQFGKPVTLSCSQTLNHNVMYWYQQKSSQAPKLLFHYYDKDFNNEADTPDNFQSRRPNTSFCFLDIRSPGLGDTAMYLCATSRDRLNTEAFFGQGTRLTVV.

This rearrangement joins TRBV20-1 to TRBJ1-5; D is ambiguous. CDR3 length equals 15 residues. Germline V gene lookup returns CDR1 DFQATT and CDR2 SNEGSKA (reference sequence). V was cut by 0 bases and J by 3 bases, with 12 bases left in between. CDR3 sequence reads: CSARDLFGFNQPQHF. Here the CDR3 DNA reads TGCAGTGCTAGAGACCTGTTTGGTTTCAATCAGCCCCAGCATTTT.

This clonotype turned up a few times. This sequence joins TRBV10-3 and TRBJ2-1, with 9 nucleotides matching TRBD1. The ends lost 7 bases at V and 8 bases at J; junction bases unmatched: 6. Germline V gives CDR1 ENHRY, CDR2 SYGVKD. The CDR3 has 13 residues. The CDR3 sequence: CAINGDRDDEQFF. Written as DNA, the CDR3 is TGTGCCATCAATGGGGACAGGGACGATGAGCAGTTCTTC.

This clonotype was counted ten times or more. This chain links TRBV28 with TRBJ2-3; no clear D. Between the trimmed V and J ends, which lost 4 bases and 6 bases, there was a span of 17 bases. The CDR3 is made up of 15 amino acids. Germline V gene lookup returns CDR1 MDHEN and CDR2 SYDVKM. The DNA of the CDR3 is TGTGCCAGCAGTTCACCAGGTTCGGCCCGGGATACGCAGTATTTT. Its protein product is CASSSPGSARDTQYF.

Sample share makes this clonotype medium-sized. This chain links TRBV7-2 with TRBJ2-5; D gene unclear. The CDR3 is 14 residues long. V lost 5 bases and J 10 bases, leaving 20 bases between the germline ends. Germline lookup yields CDR1 SGHTA and CDR2 FQGNSA. The DNA for the CDR3 is TGTGCCAGCAGCCTAGAGGTGTTCAATGGTAACCAGTACTTC. Translated, it gives CASSLEVFNGNQYF.

The rearrangement uses TRBV5-5 and TRBJ2-1, with D possibly being TRBD2 (6 bases). The CDR3 sequence is 16 residues long. Germline V CDR1 and CDR2: SGHKS, YYEKEE (reference sequence). V gave up 4 bases and J gave up 0 bases, with 14 bases separating them. CDR3 sequence: CASSDRGGTSYNEQFF. In DNA form, the CDR3 reads TGTGCCAGCAGCGACCGGGGAGGTACCTCCTACAATGAGCAGTTCTTC. The variable domain in full, with the rest retrieved from reference TRBV5-5 and TRBJ2-1, is DAGVTQSPTHLIKTRGQQVTLRCSPISGHKSVSWYQQVLGQGPQFIFQYYEKEERGRGNFPDRFSARQFPNYSSELNVNALLLGDSALYLCASSDRGGTSYNEQFFGPGTRLTVL.

For this clonotype: A read error is likely, as this CDR3 ends without the conserved phenylalanine or tryptophan. The chain couples TRBV5-1 to TRBJ2-7; the D gene is possibly TRBD2 (5 bases). Germline loops: CDR1 SGHRS, CDR2 YFSETQ. The CDR3 extends over 16 amino acids. Trimming pared 0 bases from V and 3 bases from J, leaving 16 bases between. The CDR3 nucleotides are TGCGCCAGCAGCTTGGTCGGCGGGCTAGCCAACTACGAGCAGTACTCC. Residues: CASSLVGGLANYEQYS.

In this sample, this clonotype is medium-sized (0.01 to 0.1%). The V gene is TRBV20-1, the J gene TRBJ2-5; D is uncertain. Trimming shortened V by 6 bases and J by 3 bases, and 11 bases separated the two germline ends. Germline V gene sequence: CDR1 DFQATT, CDR2 SNEGSKA (reference sequence). The CDR3 length is 12 residues. The CDR3 reads CSAVGQKETQYF. Here the CDR3 DNA reads TGCAGTGCAGTCGGGCAGAAAGAGACCCAGTACTTC.

The table lists this clonotype with a few counts. The rearrangement uses TRBV20-1 and TRBJ2-5; D is ambiguous. The germline CDR1 and CDR2 sequences are DFQATT and SNEGSKA (reference sequence). V shed 4 bases and J shed 1 base, with 7 bases lying between them. The CDR3 runs to 12 residues. The CDR3 is CSATDFQETQYF. The DNA of the CDR3 is TGCAGTGCTACGGATTTCCAAGAGACCCAGTACTTC.

In its sample, this clonotype was seen a few times. The chain combines TRBV21-1 with TRBJ1-6; the table's D call of TRBD1 was not tested on the DNA. TRBV21-1 is deemed a pseudogene. CDR3 length equals 13 residues. CDR3 nucleotide sequence: TGTGCCAGCAGCAACCGGGACAATTCACCCCTCCACTTT. Translation gives CASSNRDNSPLHF.

This clonotype is labeled medium-sized. The genes are TRBV4-1 and TRBJ2-3; D gene ambiguous. The CDR3 sequence is 14 residues long. V was pared by 0 bases and J by 3 bases, with 7 bases between. Per germline, CDR1 MGHRA and CDR2 YSYEKL. CDR3 nucleotides: TGCGCCAGCAGCCAAGAATACAGAACAGATACGCAGTATTTT. It specifies CASSQEYRTDTQYF.

Only a few counts were recorded for this clonotype. The chain recombines TRBV5-1 with TRBJ2-3, with D possibly TRBD1 on 6 matching bases. From germline, CDR1 is SGHRS and CDR2 YFSETQ. The CDR3 has 16 residues. V lost 0 bases to trimming and J lost 2 bases, with 13 bases between them. The CDR3 is CASSLEAGAYTDTQYF. The CDR3 coding sequence is TGCGCCAGCAGCTTGGAGGCAGGGGCGTACACAGATACGCAGTATTTT. The entire variable domain, with the rest obtained from reference TRBV5-1 and TRBJ2-3, is as follows: KAGVTQTPRYLIKTRGQQVTLSCSPISGHRSVSWYQQTPGQGLQFLFEYFSETQRNKGNFPGRFSGRQFSNSRSEMNVSTLELGDSALYLCASSLEAGAYTDTQYFGPGTRLTVL.

V and J are TRBV5-1 and TRBJ2-7; TRBD2 matches 11 bases. V dropped 4 bases and J dropped 1; count of bases not matched to a gene: 4. The CDR3 has 15 amino acids. CDR1 is SGHRS and CDR2 is YFSETQ in the germline V gene. For the CDR3, the DNA is TGCGCCAGCAGCCAGGGACTAGCGGAGTCCTACGAGCAGTACTTC. The encoded protein is CASSQGLAESYEQYF.

There are many counts of this clonotype. The rearrangement joins TRBV5-4 to TRBJ2-2; D remains ambiguous. The ends were cut back, 5 bases at V and 6 bases at J, with 11 bases in the middle. The CDR3 length is 13 residues. Germline V CDR1 and CDR2: SGHNT, YYREEE (reference sequence). The CDR3 sequence is CASSFRSAGELFF. The CDR3 DNA sequence: TGTGCCAGCAGTTTTCGGTCGGCCGGGGAGCTGTTTTTT.

This clonotype was seen only a few times. V and J are TRBV20-1 and TRBJ1-5, with D perhaps TRBD1 (6 bases). Germline values: CDR1 DFQATT, CDR2 SNEGSKA (reference sequence). V lost 5 bases and J 6 bases, leaving 14 bases between the germline ends. This CDR3 comprises 13 residues. The CDR3 nucleotides read TGCAGTGCTCTGCGGGGGACATTTCAGCCCCAGCATTTT. Translating it yields CSALRGTFQPQHF.

This clonotype was counted at least ten times. The chain couples TRBV6-5 to TRBJ2-1; D uncertain. Germline loops: CDR1 MNHEY, CDR2 SVGAGI. CDR3 length: 13 amino acids. With 6 bases removed from V and 15 bases from J, the gap between germline ends came to 21 bases. This chain's CDR3 is CASSSTDMRMVFF. In DNA form, the CDR3 reads TGTGCCAGCAGCTCAACCGACATGAGGATGGTGTTCTTC.

This clonotype was detected only a few times. The chain uses TRBV12-3 or TRBV12-4 and TRBJ1-1; D ambiguous. Trimming shortened V by 7 bases and J by 1 base, and 13 bases separated the two germline ends. This CDR3 contains 14 residues. CDR3 in amino acids: CASMAFPENTEAFF. As DNA, the CDR3 is TGTGCCAGCATGGCCTTCCCCGAGAACACTGAAGCTTTCTTT.

The chain couples TRBV7-2 to TRBJ2-7, with 9 positions matching TRBD2. CDR3 length: 14 residues. Germline values: CDR1 SGHTA, CDR2 FQGNSA. V shed 3 bases, J shed 2 bases, and the junction held 2 bases outside the gene matches. The CDR3 sequence is CASSFSSGAYEQYF. The CDR3 DNA reads as TGTGCCAGCAGCTTTTCTAGCGGGGCCTACGAGCAGTACTTC.

Many counts were recorded for this clonotype. The V and J genes are TRBV30 and TRBJ1-5; no firm D call. Germline assignment: CDR1 GTSNPN and CDR2 SVGIG (reference sequence). The CDR3 is 12 residues long. Trimming removed 3 bases at V and 9 bases at J, with 12 bases between. CDR3 sequence (DNA): TGTGCCTGGAGCTCTAGTCAAGGGCCCCAGCATTTT. Protein sequence: CAWSSSQGPQHF.

The chain couples TRBV13 to TRBJ2-1; the match to TRBD1 covers 8 bases. The V gene end was trimmed by 11 bases and the J gene end by 9 bases; junction bases not matched to a gene: 9. The germline V gene encodes CDR1 PRHDT and CDR2 FYEKMQ (reference sequence). CDR3 size: 12 residues. The CDR3 sequence: CAGSQGASEQFF. Here the CDR3 DNA reads TGTGCCGGTTCTCAGGGGGCGAGTGAGCAGTTCTTC. The whole variable domain, filled in from reference TRBV13 and TRBJ2-1, reads AAGVIQSPRHLIKEKRETATLKCYPIPRHDTVYWYQQGPGQDPQFLISFYEKMQSDKGSIPDRFSAQQFSDYHSELNMSSLELGDSALYFCAGSQGASEQFFGPGTRLTVL.

This clonotype appeared a few times. V and J are TRBV4-2 and TRBJ1-5; no firm D call. Trimming took off 0 bases at V and 7 bases at J, with 4 bases between the two ends. This CDR3 is 12 amino acids long. Per germline, CDR1 LGHNA and CDR2 YNFKEQ. CDR3 coding DNA: TGTGCCAGCAGCCAAGACAAACAGCCCCAGCATTTT. Amino acid sequence: CASSQDKQPQHF.

The chain combines TRBV5-5 with TRBJ2-5; unclear D gene. CDR3 size: 13 residues. Germline-derived CDR1 and CDR2 are SGHKS and YYEKEE (reference sequence). V lost 4 bases and J 5 bases, leaving 12 bases between the germline ends. The CDR3 sequence: CASSPVPRETQYF. Here the CDR3 DNA reads TGTGCCAGCAGCCCCGTCCCCCGGGAGACCCAGTACTTC.

This clonotype occurred many times. This chain links TRBV5-1 with TRBJ2-1; 12 nucleotides agree with TRBD2. The V segment lost 2 bases and the J segment 11 bases; nucleotides outside the gene matches: 5. Germline CDR1 SGHRS, CDR2 YFSETQ. This CDR3 has 14 residues. The CDR3 bases are TGCGCCAGCAGCTTCTCTAGCGGGAGGGATCAGCAGTTCTTC. It encodes CASSFSSGRDQQFF.

This sequence joins TRBV4-3 and TRBJ2-7, with 8 bases aligning to TRBD2. V shed 4 bases and J 6 bases; nucleotides not matched to a gene: 14. Germline CDR1 reads LGHNA; CDR2 reads YSLEER. There are 16 residues in the CDR3. The DNA of the CDR3 is TGCGCCAGCAGCCTGGGGGAGCGGGAGTGTCCACTCGAGCAGTACTTC. Protein product: CASSLGERECPLEQYF.

In this sample, this clonotype turned up a few times. V is TRBV5-1 and J is TRBJ2-7; 7 nucleotides match TRBD2. The CDR3 sequence is 14 residues long. V shed 0 bases and J 4 bases; nucleotides not matched to a gene: 4. Germline V gene sequence: CDR1 SGHRS, CDR2 YFSETQ. The CDR3 DNA reads TGCGCCAGCAGCTTGGCGGGGGGTGAATACGAGCAGTACTTC. Protein sequence: CASSLAGGEYEQYF. The full variable domain, completed using reference TRBV5-1 and TRBJ2-7, is KAGVTQTPRYLIKTRGQQVTLSCSPISGHRSVSWYQQTPGQGLQFLFEYFSETQRNKGNFPGRFSGRQFSNSRSEMNVSTLELGDSALYLCASSLAGGEYEQYFGPGTRLTVT.

The V call is TRBV20-1, the J call TRBJ2-7; perhaps TRBD2 as D (6 bases). Germline V gives CDR1 DFQATT, CDR2 SNEGSKA (reference sequence). CDR3 length: 15 amino acids. The V gene lost 3 bases and the J gene lost 1 base, with 16 bases spanning the gap. CDR3 DNA sequence: TGCAGTGCTAGGGACATGTTGGCGGGGTCCTACGAGCAGTACTTC. Encoded protein: CSARDMLAGSYEQYF.